Below are 18 T cell receptor beta chains sequenced from a single sample in a study of T cells in Graves' hyperthyroidism and ophthalmopathy (dated by TCRdb to between 2019 and 2020). The protocol used for the library was multiplex PCR. The listed sequencing device is Illumina HiSeq 2000. The TCR beta CDR3 regions were amplified from the RNA transcripts. The TCR CDR3 was subjected to a first round of RT-PCR using the HTBI primer set and the Qiagen OneStep RT-PCR kit. The public sequencing data were trimmed at Q25 with fastp and processed into clonotypes with MiXCR by TCRdb, which kept only in-frame beta chains. Each entry is one CDR3 protein sequence, shown with its most common DNA and genes. Here the sample has about 620,000 distinct CDR3 sequences; roughly 16% occur a single time. Over 3.5% of the sample is held by the ten biggest clonotypes. Sequenced: blood. All receptors derive from a woman between 25 and 40 years old with Graves' hyperthyroidism.

The rearrangement links TRBV5-1 to TRBJ1-1, with D possibly being TRBD1 (6 bases). The CDR3 totals 14 residues. Trimming cost V 6 bases and J 1 base, with 13 bases left between them. Germline V CDR1 and CDR2: SGHRS, YFSETQ. CDR3 in amino acids: CASNLDRQNTEAFF. The CDR3 region has the DNA TGCGCCAGCAACCTAGACAGGCAGAACACTGAAGCTTTCTTT.

This clonotype has at least ten counts. The V and J genes are TRBV12-3 or TRBV12-4 and TRBJ2-3, with TRBD2 matching over 9 bases. The ends lost 8 bases at V and 2 bases at J; junction bases unmatched: 8. The CDR3 loop spans 15 amino acids. The CDR3 DNA follows: TGTGCCAGCTCCCAAGAGCGGGGGGTCACAGATACGCAGTATTTT. Translated, it gives CASSQERGVTDTQYF.

The sample holds many counts of this clonotype. The chain combines TRBV28 with TRBJ2-2; D call uncertain. The CDR3 has 16 residues. CDR1 is MDHEN and CDR2 is SYDVKM in the germline V gene. Trimming stripped 7 bases from V and 2 bases from J, with 17 bases between. The CDR3 reads CASMSYGFPNTGELFF. In DNA form, the CDR3 reads TGTGCCAGCATGAGTTACGGGTTCCCCAACACCGGGGAGCTGTTTTTT.

This clonotype was observed many times. The chain recombines TRBV7-2 with TRBJ2-3; 8 nucleotides match TRBD2. Germline V lookup: CDR1 SGHTA, CDR2 FQGNSA. Germline trimming cut 5 bases from V and 8 bases from J; bases unmatched to any gene: 3. The CDR3 is 12 amino acids. CDR3 nucleotide sequence: TGTGCCAGCAGCCGCAGCGGGAGTACGCAGTATTTT. Residues: CASSRSGSTQYF.

This clonotype has at least ten counts. CDR3 nucleotides: TGTGCCAGCTGGGTGCGGTTTCCAGGGGTGGAGAACACTGAAGCTTTCTTT. Its protein product is CASWVRFPGVENTEAFF. J is TRBJ1-1 and V is TRBV6-1, with a possible D match to TRBD1 (6 bases). This CDR3 contains 17 residues. The germline V gene encodes CDR1 MNHNS and CDR2 SASEGT. The V end was cut by 8 bases, the J end by 1 base, with 23 bases between.

The table lists this clonotype with a few counts. The J gene is TRBJ2-6, the V gene TRBV20-1; the D is unclear. CDR1 and CDR2 from the germline V gene are DFQATT and SNEGSKA (reference sequence). Trimming removed 2 bases from V and 2 bases from J, with 16 bases in between. This CDR3 spans 17 amino acids. The CDR3 region has the DNA TGCAGTGCTAGACGCGTCCAGTCGGGCGCTGGGGCCAACGTCCTGACTTTC. As protein: CSARRVQSGAGANVLTF.

The chain uses TRBV7-9 and TRBJ1-3, with TRBD1 matching 11 bases. The germline gives CDR1 SEHNR, CDR2 FQNEAQ (reference sequence). The V and J ends lost 5 bases and 4 bases, in that order; junction bases with no gene match: 4. This CDR3 spans 15 amino acids. Here the CDR3 reads CASSGQGARGNTIYF. The CDR3, as DNA: TGTGCCAGCAGCGGACAGGGGGCGAGGGGAAACACCATATATTTT.

This chain links TRBV20-1 with TRBJ2-5, with TRBD2 matching over 9 bases. Trimming at V came to 2 bases and at J to 1 base, leaving 5 bases not matched to a gene. The CDR3 length is 15 residues. Germline V gene sequence: CDR1 DFQATT, CDR2 SNEGSKA (reference sequence). Here the CDR3 DNA reads TGCAGTGCTAGACTAGCGGGGTTGCCCCAAGAGACCCAGTACTTC. Translating it yields CSARLAGLPQETQYF.

The chain links TRBV7-6 to TRBJ2-5; no definite D call. The germline gives CDR1 SGHVS, CDR2 FNYEAQ. V dropped 5 bases and J dropped 5 bases, with 15 bases sitting between them. The CDR3 is 14 amino acids. DNA of the CDR3: TGTGCCAGCAGCCCCCTACGGAATTGGGAGACCCAGTACTTC. It translates to CASSPLRNWETQYF.

A word on this clonotype: Lacking the conserved final phenylalanine or tryptophan, this CDR3 likely reflects a read error. The chain couples TRBV15 to TRBJ1-6; TRBD1 aligns across 7 bases. The CDR3 loop spans 15 amino acids. V was pared by 4 bases and J by 7 bases, with 7 bases of the junction left unmatched. The germline gives CDR1 LNHNV, CDR2 YYDKDF (reference sequence). In nucleotides, the CDR3 is TGTGCCACCAGCAAGTCCCAGGGGGAGAATTCACCCCTCCACCTT. As protein: CATSKSQGENSPLHL.

This clonotype was observed at least ten times. V gene TRBV6-1 combines with J gene TRBJ1-1, with 10 bases that match TRBD1. Germline CDR1 reads MNHNS; CDR2 reads SASEGT. This CDR3 spans 16 amino acids. CDR3 nucleotides: TGTGCGAACACCGGGACAGGGGAACCGCAGAACACTGAAGCTTTCTTT. Protein sequence: CANTGTGEPQNTEAFF.

The table lists this clonotype with many counts. The chain uses TRBV7-2 and TRBJ1-1; 7 nucleotides line up with TRBD1. Trimming took 3 bases from V and 8 from J; bases not matched to a gene: 6. Per the germline V gene, CDR1 is SGHTA and CDR2 is FQGNSA. This CDR3 has 13 amino acids. This CDR3 is CASSFRQGREAFF. In DNA, the CDR3 is TGTGCCAGCAGCTTCCGACAGGGTAGGGAAGCTTTCTTT.

The chain carries TRBV7-3 and TRBJ2-1; TRBD2 matches 15 bases. Per the germline V gene, CDR1 is SGHTA and CDR2 is FQGTGA. The CDR3 contains 20 residues. The V and J ends lost 5 bases and 2 bases, in that order; junction bases with no gene match: 13. The CDR3 region is CASSPERGLAGGGAYNEQFF. Written as DNA, the CDR3 is TGTGCCAGCAGCCCCGAGCGGGGACTAGCGGGAGGAGGTGCCTACAATGAGCAGTTCTTC.

In its sample, this clonotype was seen many times. V gene TRBV28 combines with J gene TRBJ1-5; TRBD1 matches 8 bases. The V gene's germline CDR1 is MDHEN and CDR2 SYDVKM. J lost 0 bases, V lost 6 bases, and 10 bases had no gene match. This CDR3 is built from 17 residues. CDR3 nucleotide sequence: TGTGCCAGCAGCACCCTTGACAGGGGAGTTAGCAATCAGCCCCAGCATTTT. Its translation is CASSTLDRGVSNQPQHF.

The DNA for the CDR3 is TGTGCCAGCAGCCAGGGACTTCCCTCCTACGAGCAGTACTTC. Translation gives CASSQGLPSYEQYF. J is TRBJ2-7 and V is TRBV3-1; tentative D call: TRBD2 (6 bases). The CDR3 is 14 amino acids. With 3 bases removed from V and 0 bases from J, the gap between germline ends came to 9 bases. CDR1 LGHDT and CDR2 YNNKEL come from the germline V gene (reference sequence).

This clonotype was counted a few times. V usage is TRBV27 and J usage is TRBJ1-2, with D hard to call. Trimming pared 2 bases from V and 8 bases from J, leaving 15 bases between. CDR1 and CDR2 from the germline V gene are MNHEY and SMNVEV (reference sequence). The CDR3 is made up of 14 amino acids. The CDR3 reads CASSLRQSGGGYTF. CDR3 nucleotides: TGTGCCAGCAGTTTAAGGCAGTCCGGAGGGGGCTACACCTTC.

This clonotype was recorded many times. The rearrangement links TRBV7-9 to TRBJ2-1, with TRBD1 as a possible D gene (5 bases). Germline V gives CDR1 SEHNR, CDR2 FQNEAQ (reference sequence). Trimming removed 4 bases from V and 6 bases from J, with 10 bases in between. This CDR3 is 13 amino acids long. CDR3 sequence (DNA): TGTGCCAGCAGCTCGGGTAGGGGCAATGAGCAGTTCTTC. Its protein product is CASSSGRGNEQFF.

This clonotype was picked up many times. The chain recombines TRBV5-6 with TRBJ2-1, with 8 bases that match TRBD2. The CDR3 extends over 16 amino acids. Germline lookup yields CDR1 SGHDT and CDR2 YYEEEE. The V and J ends lost 6 bases and 7 bases, in that order; junction bases with no gene match: 15. The chain's CDR3 is CASTPGLAGFWNEQFF. The CDR3 DNA follows: TGTGCCAGCACCCCTGGACTAGCTGGTTTTTGGAATGAGCAGTTCTTC.